This T cell receptor beta chain stems from a study of T cells in Graves' hyperthyroidism and ophthalmopathy (dated by TCRdb to the late 2010s). Concerning the study at large: Peripheral blood samples were taken at initial diagnosis, before any treatment was given. A discovery cohort of around 98 patients, roughly 45 with Graves' ophthalmopathy and 57 with stable Graves' hyperthyroidism, was used to find distinguishing TCR V-J signatures. An independent validation cohort of under 20 hyperthyroidism patients and 15 or so patients who later progressed to ophthalmopathy tested prospective prediction of ophthalmopathy. The 75 to 100 discovery patients were randomly divided into training and test sets at a 7:3 ratio. The study also compared thyroid tissue and blood T-cell repertoires from roughly six Graves' hyperthyroidism patients. Following sampling, methimazole starting at 30 mg daily was given to hyperthyroidism patients, and high-dose intravenous methylprednisolone was given to ophthalmopathy patients. TCR Vbeta CDR3 sequencing of some 140 peripheral blood samples (over 40 ophthalmopathy, 75 or so hyperthyroidism and roughly 17 progressor patients) is reported in the paper. Results the study describes overall, beyond this receptor: Sample size was not statistically predetermined, and blinding of investigators to group allocation was not performed. Most expanded thyroid clonotypes (frequency above 0.001) were also detected in blood, a finding suggesting that blood repertoires may reflect thyroid immune responses. In cross-validation, a model built on a 13 V-J signature told ophthalmopathy apart from stable hyperthyroidism with 85% to 90% sensitivity and roughly 81% specificity, and in testing the same model reached 80%/75%. During validation, the model predicted progression to ophthalmopathy a median of approximately 6 months ahead of onset, with 60% to 71% sensitivity and more than 72% specificity.

The TCR beta CDR3 regions were amplified from the RNA transcripts. The first round of RT-PCR for the TCR CDR3 was performed with the HTBI primer set and the Qiagen OneStep RT-PCR kit. A second multiplex PCR round built the libraries, followed by size selection and purification. The libraries were sequenced on an Illumina HiSeq2000 using paired-end 100 bp reads. The source study handled its data this way. SOAPnuke was used to process the raw data, throwing out any read that contained adapters or uncalled bases, had a mean Phred below 15, or lacked an exact constant-primer or identifier match. COPE v1.2.5 was used to merge the high-quality paired reads, and each unique nucleotide sequence was defined as a clonotype. MiTCR v1.1 was used to align the clonotypes against IMGT TRBV, TRBD and TRBJ reference segments. The analysis included only V-J combinations with a frequency above 0.0001, which together covered 99.2% of the repertoires. A TCS score was defined as the ratio of F50 (clonal expansion) to E x V (chaos), with BLOSUM62-based TCRdist applied between CDR3 peptides within each V-J. Welch's t-statistics and random forest reduced fewer than 600 V-J features to 10 to 15, which were used in a naive Bayes classifier (R e1071). TCRdb handled the public reads itself, with Q25 trimming in fastp and clone calling in MiXCR, and kept productive beta chains. Every CDR3 protein is listed once, alongside the most common genes and DNA of its rows. TCRdb assigned the V and J calls; the authors' analysis was not used. For this sample there are over 200,000 distinct CDR3 sequences; just over 14% appear just once. The ten top clones hold 10% to 15% of the sample.

Hyperthyroidism patients were aged 18 to 65 years and newly diagnosed, with disease duration of less than 2 months. Exclusion was applied to patients with uncontrolled infections, other autoimmune diseases, pregnancy or lactation. Diagnoses were established on the basis of clinical symptoms, serum thyroxine and TRAb, thyroid ultrasound, and orbital computed tomography. For progressor patients, blood was drawn at the first diagnosis of hyperthyroidism, before any ophthalmopathy symptoms had appeared. Ficoll-Paque density gradient centrifugation was used to isolate PBMCs from approximately 11 ml of fresh peripheral blood. Progressor patients were first diagnosed with Graves' hyperthyroidism and then developed ophthalmopathy during follow-up. Trizol reagent was used to extract total RNA, and RNA quality was then checked on an Agilent 2100 Bioanalyzer. CDR1 and CDR2 were assigned from the germline V gene as MDHEN and SYDVKM. The CDR3 has 14 amino acids, counting the end cysteine and phenylalanine. Only the CDR3 portion is preserved as DNA: 42 bases, with reading frame beginning at the first base. The junction shows trimming of 5 bases on V and 2 bases on J, plus 12 bases between the germline ends.

Many counts were recorded for this clonotype. This receptor's antigen is unknown. No much larger clonotype is one base removed from it; base qualities were not supplied. The sequence derives from a woman in her forties with Graves' hyperthyroidism that later progressed to Graves' ophthalmopathy. The V gene is TRBV28 and the J gene is TRBJ1-1; no D gene can be assigned with confidence. The specimen sequenced was blood. CDR3 reads: CASSDDSTNTEAFF. The nucleotide sequence reads TGTGCCAGCAGTGATGATTCGACAAACACTGAAGCTTTCTTT.